These 25 T cell receptor beta chains were sequenced from one sample in a study of blood T cell repertoires in COVID-19. Sequencing was performed with immunoSEQ multiplex PCR; in TCRdb, only in-frame clones are kept and a portion is missing. The sample includes approximately 170,000 clones, 84% of them seen just once. The specimen was peripheral blood. These receptors all stem from a human donor with acute or convalescent COVID-19. The donor label of this sample is uncertain.

V is TRBV21-1 and J is TRBJ1-2; the D segment call TRBD1 is taken from the table without a DNA check. TRBV21-1 is an annotated pseudogene. CDR3 length: 17 residues. The CDR3, as DNA: TGTGCCAGCAGCAAAGCGCGGTGGGCCAGGGTCGGCTATGGCTACACCTTC. Translated, it gives CASSKARWARVGYGYTF.

The V gene is TRBV30, the J gene TRBJ1-3; no definite D call. CDR3 size: 13 residues. CDR1 GTSNPN and CDR2 SVGIG come from the germline V gene (reference sequence). V lost 2 bases and J 4 bases, leaving 9 bases between the germline ends. CDR3 protein: CAWSPLLGNTIYF. The DNA of the CDR3 is TGTGCCTGGAGTCCCCTTTTGGGAAACACCATATATTTT.

CDR3 protein: CASSLGDRPFSGNTIYF. CDR3 DNA: TGCGCCAGCAGCTTGGGGGACAGGCCATTCTCTGGAAACACCATATATTTT. The V gene is TRBV5-1, the J gene TRBJ1-3, with 8 bases that match TRBD1. Germline CDR1 is SGHRS and CDR2 is YFSETQ. The CDR3 is 17 amino acids. V lost 0 bases and J lost 0; bases outside the gene matches: 5.

The chain is built from TRBV27 and TRBJ2-5; D ambiguous. V lost 8 bases and J 5 bases, leaving 6 bases between the germline ends. The CDR3 consists of 10 residues. Germline V gene lookup returns CDR1 MNHEY and CDR2 SMNVEV (reference sequence). In nucleotides, the CDR3 is TGTGCCAGCGCTGCGGAGACCCAGTACTTC. This translates into CASAAETQYF.

The chain couples TRBV15 to TRBJ2-5; D is possibly TRBD1 (5 bases). V was clipped by 1 base and J by 5 bases, with 8 bases between them. The germline V gene has CDR1 LNHNV and CDR2 YYDKDF (reference sequence). The CDR3 extends over 13 amino acids. Here the CDR3 reads CATSRGNRETQYF. The CDR3, as DNA: TGTGCCACCAGCAGAGGAAACAGGGAGACCCAGTACTTC. Looking up the rest from reference TRBV15 and TRBJ2-5 gives the full variable domain: DAMVIQNPRYQVTQFGKPVTLSCSQTLNHNVMYWYQQKSSQAPKLLFHYYDKDFNNEADTPDNFQSRRPNTSFCFLDIRSPGLGDTAMYLCATSRGNRETQYFGPGTRLLVL.

This clone has a count of ten or more. The gene calls are TRBV7-9 and TRBJ1-1; 7 nucleotides agree with TRBD1. The V segment lost 5 bases and the J segment 7 bases; nucleotides outside the gene matches: 13. This CDR3 has 15 residues. In germline, CDR1 is SEHNR, CDR2 FQNEAQ (reference sequence). CDR3 protein: CASSPSGGGAGEAFF. CDR3 nucleotide sequence: TGTGCCAGCAGCCCCTCGGGAGGGGGCGCGGGTGAAGCTTTCTTT.

V is TRBV4-1 and J is TRBJ2-5, with 8 bases identical to TRBD1. Germline values: CDR1 MGHRA, CDR2 YSYEKL. The CDR3 loop spans 14 amino acids. The V and J ends lost 2 bases and 5 bases, in that order; junction bases with no gene match: 4. CDR3 coding DNA: TGCGCCAGCAGCCAACAGGGGGCCAGGGAGACCCAGTACTTC. Translated, it gives CASSQQGARETQYF.

J is TRBJ2-7 and V is TRBV14; tentative D call: TRBD1 (6 bases). Germline V gene lookup returns CDR1 SGHDN and CDR2 FVKESK. Trimming left V 2 bases short and J 4 bases short, with 18 bases between. The CDR3 loop spans 16 amino acids. This CDR3 is CASSQLSKQGRYEQYF. DNA of the CDR3: TGTGCCAGCAGCCAACTTTCAAAACAGGGTAGATACGAGCAGTACTTC.

The gene calls are TRBV18 and TRBJ2-7; a weak D match, TRBD1 (6 bases). The CDR3 covers 12 residues. Deletions cut 2 bases from V and 6 bases from J, with 8 bases between. CDR1 and CDR2 from the germline V gene are KGHSH and LQKENI. CDR3 coding DNA: TGTGCCAGCTCACCAGGGGGCTTCGAGCAGTACTTC. It codes for CASSPGGFEQYF.

The J gene is TRBJ2-7, the V gene TRBV27; D is possibly TRBD1 (7 bases). V was shortened by 5 bases and J by 4 bases, with 21 bases between the two germline ends. Germline values: CDR1 MNHEY, CDR2 SMNVEV (reference sequence). This CDR3 has 16 residues. Here the CDR3 reads CASSVGFAGGWYEQYF. CDR3 in DNA: TGTGCCAGCAGTGTGGGTTTTGCAGGGGGGTGGTACGAGCAGTACTTC.

This clone was seen a single time. V and J are TRBV18 and TRBJ1-2; D is ambiguous. In germline, CDR1 is KGHSH, CDR2 LQKENI. Trimming shortened V by 5 bases and J by 7 bases, and 14 bases separated the two germline ends. The CDR3 has 13 residues. The CDR3 DNA reads TGTGCCAGCTCATCCGAAACTGACTTTGGCTACACCTTC. This gives the protein CASSSETDFGYTF. Together with reference TRBV18 and TRBJ1-2, the CDR3 gives the full variable domain: NAGVMQNPRHLVRRRGQEARLRCSPMKGHSHVYWYRQLPEEGLKFMVYLQKENIIDESGMPKERFSAEFPKEGPSILRIQQVVRGDSAAYFCASSSETDFGYTFGSGTRLTVV.

This clone appeared a single time. This chain connects TRBV2 to TRBJ2-7; 10 positions agree with TRBD1. The germline CDR1 and CDR2 sequences are SNHLY and FYNNEI. J gave up 1 base and V 5 bases, and 5 bases lay outside the gene matches. This CDR3 is 15 amino acids long. Written as DNA, the CDR3 is TGTGCCAGCAGTAACCGGGACAGGGGTTCCTACGAGCAGTACTTC. The encoded protein is CASSNRDRGSYEQYF.

The genes are TRBV11-2 and TRBJ2-2; 9 nucleotides line up with TRBD1. V lost 6 bases, J lost 1 base, and 3 bases stayed unmatched. The CDR3 loop spans 15 amino acids. CDR1 and CDR2 from the germline V gene are SGHAT and FQNNGV. CDR3 bases: TGTGCCAGCAGGTGGGGACAGGGGAACACCGGGGAGCTGTTTTTT. Protein product: CASRWGQGNTGELFF. Drawing the rest from reference TRBV11-2 and TRBJ2-2, the complete variable domain is EAGVAQSPRYKIIEKRQSVAFWCNPISGHATLYWYQQILGQGPKLLIQFQNNGVVDDSQLPKDRFSAERLKGVDSTLKIQPAKLEDSAVYLCASRWGQGNTGELFFGEGSRLTVL.

This chain links TRBV4-2 with TRBJ1-5, with unresolved D. This CDR3 spans 16 amino acids. V lost 4 bases and J 0 bases, leaving 13 bases between the germline ends. Per the germline V gene, CDR1 is LGHNA and CDR2 is YNFKEQ. This CDR3 is CASSPNAGGSNQPQHF. CDR3 sequence (DNA): TGTGCCAGCAGCCCAAACGCTGGCGGTAGCAATCAGCCCCAGCATTTT.

The J gene is TRBJ2-1, the V gene TRBV4-1, with 15 bases lining up with TRBD2. J lost 8 bases, V lost 1 base, and 3 bases had no gene match. Per the germline V gene, CDR1 is MGHRA and CDR2 is YSYEKL. The CDR3 runs to 16 residues. The CDR3 spells CASSQVGTSGRYEQFF. The CDR3 DNA reads TGCGCCAGCAGCCAAGTAGGGACTAGCGGGAGGTATGAGCAGTTCTTC.

The J gene is TRBJ2-7, the V gene TRBV10-1, with TRBD1 as a possible D gene (5 bases). CDR1 and CDR2 from the germline V gene are WNHNN and SYGVQD (reference sequence). Trimming removed 0 bases at V and 0 bases at J, with 6 bases between. The CDR3 is made up of 14 amino acids. The CDR3 region is CASSESDSSYEQYF. The CDR3 DNA reads TGCGCCAGCAGTGAGTCTGACAGCTCCTACGAGCAGTACTTC.

This clone was seen only a few times. The chain couples TRBV3-1 (or the pseudogene TRBV3-2) to TRBJ1-2; D remains ambiguous. V dropped 1 base and J dropped 8 bases, with 5 bases sitting between them. This CDR3 comprises 11 residues. In germline, CDR1 is LGHDT, CDR2 YNNKEL (reference sequence). The CDR3 reads CASSQAEGYTF. The CDR3 nucleotides are TGTGCCAGCAGCCAAGCGGAGGGCTACACCTTC.

This chain connects TRBV6-1 to TRBJ2-3; 12 nucleotides align to TRBD2. Per the germline V gene, CDR1 is MNHNS and CDR2 is SASEGT. V trimming: 1 base; J trimming: 4 bases; junction bases outside the gene matches: 6. The CDR3 consists of 17 residues. As DNA, the CDR3 is TGTGCCAGCAGTGAAGGTCGACTAGCGGGAGCCCCAGATACGCAGTATTTT. As protein: CASSEGRLAGAPDTQYF.

This clone has a handful of counts. The chain has TRBV5-4 and TRBJ2-1; 8 nucleotides align to TRBD2. J gave up 7 bases and V 0 bases, and 9 bases lay outside the gene matches. The CDR3 runs to 16 residues. Germline V gene sequence: CDR1 SGHNT, CDR2 YYREEE (reference sequence). The CDR3 sequence is CASSLAGGERGNEQFF. The CDR3 nucleotides are TGTGCCAGCAGCTTGGCCGGGGGGGAGAGGGGAAATGAGCAGTTCTTC.

J is TRBJ2-3 and V is TRBV3-1 (or the pseudogene TRBV3-2), with D possibly matching TRBD2 (6 bases). Germline V gene sequence: CDR1 LGHDT, CDR2 YNNKEL (reference sequence). Trimming took off 5 bases at V and 1 base at J, with 13 bases between the two ends. The CDR3 is 15 amino acids. The CDR3 nucleotides are TGTGCCAGCAGCGTTAGCGGAAGGGGCACAGATACGCAGTATTTT. Translated: CASSVSGRGTDTQYF.

This sequence joins TRBV7-9 and TRBJ1-5; D remains unclear. Germline assignment: CDR1 SEHNR and CDR2 FQNEAQ (reference sequence). V lost 1 base and J 2 bases, leaving 9 bases between the germline ends. The CDR3 consists of 15 residues. CDR3 residues: CASSLERFGNQPQHF. As DNA, the CDR3 is TGTGCCAGCAGCTTAGAGAGGTTCGGCAATCAGCCCCAGCATTTT.

The chain carries TRBV29-1 and TRBJ1-5; 8 bases agree with TRBD1. V was clipped by 6 bases and J by 0 bases; unmatched bases: 4. Germline CDR1 reads SQVTM; CDR2 reads ANQGSEA. CDR3 size: 14 residues. CDR3 nucleotide sequence: TGCAGCGTAAGGACAGGGAATAGCAATCAGCCCCAGCATTTT. Encoded protein: CSVRTGNSNQPQHF.

The chain joins TRBV30 to TRBJ1-1; 8 nucleotides match TRBD1. CDR1 GTSNPN and CDR2 SVGIG come from the germline V gene (reference sequence). The CDR3 runs to 15 residues. V was clipped by 1 base and J by 0 bases; unmatched bases: 4. DNA of the CDR3: TGTGCCTGGAGTGCCTACAGGGGGATGAACACTGAAGCTTTCTTT. This codes for CAWSAYRGMNTEAFF.

The V and J genes are TRBV5-8 and TRBJ2-1; a possible D gene is TRBD2 (6 bases). The germline V gene encodes CDR1 SGHTS and CDR2 YDEGEE. V was cut by 4 bases and J by 4 bases, with 15 bases left in between. The CDR3 has 15 residues. Written as DNA, the CDR3 is TGTGCCAGCAGCCCGCAGGGACTTCTTTACAATGAGCAGTTCTTC. It is translated as CASSPQGLLYNEQFF.

Written as DNA, the CDR3 is TGTGCCAGCAGCGATATCGGGACAGGGGGCTACGAGCAGTACTTC. Its protein is CASSDIGTGGYEQYF. The chain carries TRBV25-1 and TRBJ2-7; 11 bases agree with TRBD1. The junction had 7 bases not matched to a gene; V was cut back by 6 bases and J by 3 bases. Germline V gives CDR1 MGHDK, CDR2 SYGVNS. This CDR3 has 15 residues.